Listed below are T cell receptor beta chains from one sample, sequenced in a study of blood T cell repertoires in COVID-19. Here immunoSEQ multiplex PCR was the method, and the copy in TCRdb shows in-frame clones only, minus some. The table has hundreds of thousands of clones, around 89% seen once. The sample consisted of PBMCs or T cells enriched from blood (not recorded which). These receptors were obtained from a woman aged 40 to 50 who had recovered from COVID-19. CDR3s include the opening cysteine and the closing phenylalanine or tryptophan. Fields, in order: D gene, clone size, V gene, J gene, CDR3 DNA, CDR3 protein. D genes are given only for firm matches. Some rows mark clone size as missing; the rest say once, few, many or name a class of expanded clone.

.	.	TRBV11-2	TRBJ2-7	TGTGCCAGCAGCCTCCTAGCCAGTCAGAGCTCCTACGAGCAGTACTTC	CASSLLASQSSYEQYF
TRBD2	.	TRBV11-2	TRBJ2-7	TGTGCCAGCAGCCCACTCCCTAGCGGAAGCTCCTACGAGCAGTACTTC	CASSPLPSGSSYEQYF
TRBD2	.	TRBV27	TRBJ2-2	TGTGCCAGCAGTTCATACCCGGGACTAGCGGAAAACACCGGGGAGCTGTTTTTT	CASSSYPGLAENTGELFF
.	few	TRBV28	TRBJ1-6	TGTGCCAGCAACCCCGGGGAGGGGGACCATTCACCCCTCCACTTT	CASNPGEGDHSPLHF
TRBD1	once	TRBV7-8	TRBJ1-1	TGTGCCAGCAGCCCCGGACAGGGGGCCTCTGGAGCTTTCTTT	CASSPGQGASGAFF
TRBD2	.	TRBV5-5	TRBJ2-3	TGTGCCAGCAGCTTGCCGGGCGGGAGCGCAGATACGCAGTATTTT	CASSLPGGSADTQYF
TRBD1	.	TRBV7-8	TRBJ1-2	TGTGCCAGCAGCTTGACAGGGGGAGTAGACTATGGCTACACCTTC	CASSLTGGVDYGYTF
TRBD2	.	TRBV28	TRBJ2-5	TGTGCCAGCAGTCGCGGGGGGGAAGAGACCCAGTACTTC	CASSRGGEETQYF
TRBD1	.	TRBV6-5	TRBJ1-1	TGTGCCAGCAGTTCCGTTACAGGGGTTACTGAAGCTTTCTTT	CASSSVTGVTEAFF
.	.	TRBV28	TRBJ2-4	TGTGCCAGCTCTGACAGAAAAAACATTCAGTACTTC	CASSDRKNIQYF
.	.	TRBV7-9	TRBJ2-5	TGTGCCAGCAGCTTAGGGGTCAGGGAAGAGACCCAGTACTTC	CASSLGVREETQYF
TRBD2	.	TRBV4-1	TRBJ2-2	TGCGCCAGCAGCCGAAACCCTAGCGGGATGAACACCGGGGAGCTGTTTTTT	CASSRNPSGMNTGELFF
TRBD1	.	TRBV24-1	TRBJ2-5	TGTGCCACCAGTGACATGACAGGGCTGGCCCAGTACTTC	CATSDMTGLAQYF
TRBD1	.	TRBV13	TRBJ1-2	TGTGCCAGCAGCCAAGGACAGGCCTATGGCTACACCTTC	CASSQGQAYGYTF
TRBD1	.	TRBV6-1	TRBJ1-1	TGTGCCAGCAGTGATGCTAACAGGGGTCGGATCCCTGAAGCTTTCTTT	CASSDANRGRIPEAFF
TRBD1	.	TRBV7-8	TRBJ2-5	TGTGCCAGCAGCTTAGGCTTCTACAGGGGGCGAGAAGAGACCCAGTACTTC	CASSLGFYRGREETQYF
TRBD1	.	TRBV5-6	TRBJ2-7	TGTGCCAGCAGCTTGCCCGGCAGGGGGCGGTACGAGCAGTACTTC	CASSLPGRGRYEQYF
.	.	TRBV15	TRBJ2-5	TGTGCCACCAGCGGTGGACTCCGCCGAGAGACCCAGTACTTC	CATSGGLRRETQYF
TRBD1	many	TRBV7-6	TRBJ1-5	TGTGCCAGCAGCTCGACAGGGGGCAATCAGCCCCAGCATTTT	CASSSTGGNQPQHF
.	once	TRBV3-1/TRBV3-2	TRBJ2-4	TGTGCCAGCAGCCAAATCGGGGGAACCAAAAACATTCAGTACTTC	CASSQIGGTKNIQYF
TRBD2	.	TRBV11-3	TRBJ2-1	TGTGCCAGCAGCTTAGGTACTAGCGGGAGCCTAGATGAGCAGTTCTTC	CASSLGTSGSLDEQFF
.	.	TRBV30	TRBJ2-3	TGTGCCTGGAGTGTACTGGTGACAGCAGATACGCAGTATTTT	CAWSVLVTADTQYF
.	.	TRBV7-2	TRBJ1-5	TGTGCCAGCAGCTTAGAGTGGGTAGGGGATAATCAGCCCCAGCATTTT	CASSLEWVGDNQPQHF
.	.	TRBV11-2	TRBJ1-1	TGTGCCAGCAGCTTAGGCCGAGTCACTGAAGCTTTCTTT	CASSLGRVTEAFF
.	.	TRBV4-2	TRBJ2-5	TGTGCCAGCAGCCAAGACAGGGCGCCAGAGACCCAGTACTTC	CASSQDRAPETQYF
.	.	TRBV6-5	TRBJ1-6	TGTGCCAGCAGTCCCGGACAGAGAAATTCACCCCTCCACTTT	CASSPGQRNSPLHF
.	.	TRBV25-1	TRBJ2-1	TGTGCCAGCAGTGACCGGGAGCTCTACAATGAGCAGTTCTTC	CASSDRELYNEQFF
TRBD1	.	TRBV4-3	TRBJ1-4	TGCGCCAGCAGCCAAGACCCAGGGACAGATGAAAAACTGTTTTTT	CASSQDPGTDEKLFF
.	.	TRBV30	TRBJ2-3	TGTGCCTGGAGGGGGGCTGGCACAGATACGCAGTATTTT	CAWRGAGTDTQYF
.	.	TRBV14	TRBJ1-2	TGTGCCAGCAGCCAAGAACAGGGTTCAAGGGGCTACACCTTC	CASSQEQGSRGYTF
TRBD2	.	TRBV11-3	TRBJ2-1	TGTGTCAGCAGCTCCCAGGGACTAGCGGGGGAATGGGATGAGCAGTTCTTC	CVSSSQGLAGEWDEQFF
TRBD1	few	TRBV7-2	TRBJ1-2	TGTGCCAGCAGCTCGTGGACAGGGGGTTTGGTTAACTATGGCTACACCTTC	CASSSWTGGLVNYGYTF
.	.	TRBV7-2	TRBJ1-5	TGTGCCAGCAGCTTAAGAGCCGATAGCAATCAGCCCCAGCATTTT	CASSLRADSNQPQHF
TRBD2	.	TRBV9	TRBJ2-1	TGTGCCAGCAGCTCCCGCGGACTAGCGGGGGCCAGGTACAATGAGCAGTTCTTC	CASSSRGLAGARYNEQFF
.	.	TRBV28	TRBJ1-5	TGTGCCAGCAGTTTACCGGAAGGGGTTCCCCGGGAGCCCCAGCATTTT	CASSLPEGVPREPQHF
.	.	TRBV11-3	TRBJ1-4	TGTGCCAGCAGCGAAGCTGAAAAACTGTTTTTT	CASSEAEKLFF
.	.	TRBV18	TRBJ1-2	TGTGCCAGCTTGGAGGCAGAGGGTAAAGAAGGCTACACCTTC	CASLEAEGKEGYTF
.	.	TRBV11-3	TRBJ2-1	TGTGCCAGCAGCTTACAGGGCTGGAGCTCCTACAATGAGCAGTTCTTC	CASSLQGWSSYNEQFF
.	.	TRBV19	TRBJ1-4	TGTGCCAGTAAAGGGTGGGGGCAGGCTAATGAAAAACTGTTTTTT	CASKGWGQANEKLFF
TRBD2	once	TRBV2	TRBJ2-1	TGTGCCAGCAGAGAGACTAGCGGGAGTCCCAATGAGCAGTTCTTC	CASRETSGSPNEQFF
.	.	TRBV28	TRBJ1-6	TGTGCCAGCAGTTTAACCAGGGAACAGTCACCCCTCCACTTT	CASSLTREQSPLHF
TRBD1	.	TRBV19	TRBJ1-4	TGTGCCAGTACCATATCCCCCGGGACAGGGGGAGAAAAACTGTTTTTT	CASTISPGTGGEKLFF
.	.	TRBV7-9	TRBJ2-7	TGTGCCAGCAGCCTTACGGGGGACTACGAGCAGTACTTC	CASSLTGDYEQYF
.	.	TRBV9	TRBJ1-3	TGTGCCAGCAGCGTAGGGGGACTCTCCTCCTCTGGAAACACCATATATTTT	CASSVGGLSSSGNTIYF
.	.	TRBV4-2	TRBJ2-7	TGTGCCAGCAGCCAAGATAGGGACAACGAGCAGTACTTC	CASSQDRDNEQYF
.	.	TRBV7-9	TRBJ2-5	TGTGCCAGCAGCTTTGAGACGGGGGTAGAGACCCAGTACTTC	CASSFETGVETQYF
.	.	TRBV12-3/TRBV12-4	TRBJ1-2	TGTGCCAGCAGTTTCGAGAGTTATGGCTACACCTTC	CASSFESYGYTF
.	.	TRBV28	TRBJ1-2	TGTGCCAGCAGTTTACTGGGGAGAAGCTCTAGTGGCTACACCTTC	CASSLLGRSSSGYTF
TRBD2	.	TRBV7-2	TRBJ2-2	TGTGCCAGCAGCTTCCTTAGCGGGAGGGCCCCCGGGGAGCTGTTTTTT	CASSFLSGRAPGELFF
.	.	TRBV27	TRBJ2-7	TGTGCCAGCAGTTTATGGAGGTCCAGCACCTACGAGCAGTACTTC	CASSLWRSSTYEQYF
TRBD1	.	TRBV7-8	TRBJ1-1	TGTGCCAGCAGCGCCAGGACAGGGGGCACTGAAGCTTTCTTT	CASSARTGGTEAFF
TRBD1	few	TRBV6-6	TRBJ2-7	TGTGCCAGCAGTTACGGGACAGAGCCCTACGAGCAGTACTTC	CASSYGTEPYEQYF